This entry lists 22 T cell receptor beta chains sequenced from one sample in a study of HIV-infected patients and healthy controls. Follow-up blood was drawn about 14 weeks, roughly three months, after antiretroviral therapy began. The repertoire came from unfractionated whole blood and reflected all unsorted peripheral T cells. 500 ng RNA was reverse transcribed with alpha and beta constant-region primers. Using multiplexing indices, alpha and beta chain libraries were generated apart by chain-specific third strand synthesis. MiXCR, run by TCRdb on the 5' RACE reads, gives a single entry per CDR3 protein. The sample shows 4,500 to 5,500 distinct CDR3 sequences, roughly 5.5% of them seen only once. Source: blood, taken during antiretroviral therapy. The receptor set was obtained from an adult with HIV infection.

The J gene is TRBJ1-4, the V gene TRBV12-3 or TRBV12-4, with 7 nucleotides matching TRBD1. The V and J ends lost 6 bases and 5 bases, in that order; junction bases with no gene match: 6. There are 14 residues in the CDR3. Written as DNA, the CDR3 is TGTGCCAGCAGCACGACAGGGTGGAATGAAAAACTGTTTTTT. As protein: CASSTTGWNEKLFF.

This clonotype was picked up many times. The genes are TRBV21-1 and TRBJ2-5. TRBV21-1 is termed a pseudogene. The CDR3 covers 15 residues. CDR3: CASSKGNRKQETQYF. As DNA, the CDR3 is TGTGCCAGCAGCAAAGGGAACAGAAAACAAGAGACCCAGTACTTC.

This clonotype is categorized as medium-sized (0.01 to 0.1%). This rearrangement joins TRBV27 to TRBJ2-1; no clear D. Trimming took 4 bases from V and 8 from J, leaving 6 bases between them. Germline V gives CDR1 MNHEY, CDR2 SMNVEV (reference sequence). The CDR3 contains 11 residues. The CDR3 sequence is CASSYGDEQFF. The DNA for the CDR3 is TGTGCCAGCAGTTATGGCGATGAGCAGTTCTTC.

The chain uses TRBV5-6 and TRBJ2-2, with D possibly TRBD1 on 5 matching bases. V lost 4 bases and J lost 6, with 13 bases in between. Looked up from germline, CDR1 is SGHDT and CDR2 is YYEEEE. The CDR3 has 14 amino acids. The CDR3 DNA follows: TGTGCCAGCAGCCCCTCCGCACAGGCCGGGGAGCTGTTTTTT. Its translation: CASSPSAQAGELFF.

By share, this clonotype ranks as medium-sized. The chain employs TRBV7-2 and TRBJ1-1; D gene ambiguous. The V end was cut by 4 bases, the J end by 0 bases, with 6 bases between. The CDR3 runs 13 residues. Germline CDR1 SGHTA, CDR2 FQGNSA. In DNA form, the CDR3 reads TGTGCCAGCAGCTCCGGGATGAACACTGAAGCTTTCTTT. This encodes CASSSGMNTEAFF.

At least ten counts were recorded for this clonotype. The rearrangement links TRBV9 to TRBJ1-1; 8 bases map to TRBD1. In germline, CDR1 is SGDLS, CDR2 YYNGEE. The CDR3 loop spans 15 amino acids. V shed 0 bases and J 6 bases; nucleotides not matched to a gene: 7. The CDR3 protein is CASSVEGDRLSEAFF. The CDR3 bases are TGTGCCAGCAGCGTAGAGGGGGACAGGTTATCTGAAGCTTTCTTT.

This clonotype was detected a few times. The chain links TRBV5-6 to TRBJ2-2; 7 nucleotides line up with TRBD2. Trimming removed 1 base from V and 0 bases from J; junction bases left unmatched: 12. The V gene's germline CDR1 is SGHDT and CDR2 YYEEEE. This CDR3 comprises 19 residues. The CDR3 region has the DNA TGTGCCAGCAGCTTGCAAGGGTGGCCTAGCGGACCGAACACCGGGGAGCTGTTTTTT. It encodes CASSLQGWPSGPNTGELFF.

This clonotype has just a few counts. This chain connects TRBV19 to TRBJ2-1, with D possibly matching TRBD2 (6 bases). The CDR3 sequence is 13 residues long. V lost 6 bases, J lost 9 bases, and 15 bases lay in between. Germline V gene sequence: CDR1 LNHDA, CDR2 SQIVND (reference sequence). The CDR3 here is CASRGGAVGEQFF. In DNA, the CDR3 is TGTGCCAGTAGGGGCGGGGCTGTGGGTGAGCAGTTCTTC.

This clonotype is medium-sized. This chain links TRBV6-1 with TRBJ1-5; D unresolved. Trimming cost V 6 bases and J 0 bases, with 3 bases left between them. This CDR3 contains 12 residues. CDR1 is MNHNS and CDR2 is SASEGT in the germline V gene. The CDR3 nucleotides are TGTGCCAGCAGGGGTAGCAATCAGCCCCAGCATTTT. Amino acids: CASRGSNQPQHF.

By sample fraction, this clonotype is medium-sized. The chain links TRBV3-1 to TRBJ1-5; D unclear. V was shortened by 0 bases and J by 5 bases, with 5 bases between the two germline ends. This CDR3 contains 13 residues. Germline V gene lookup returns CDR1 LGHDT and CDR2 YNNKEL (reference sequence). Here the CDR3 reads CASSQDGDQPQHF. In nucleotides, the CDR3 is TGTGCCAGCAGCCAAGATGGTGATCAGCCCCAGCATTTT.

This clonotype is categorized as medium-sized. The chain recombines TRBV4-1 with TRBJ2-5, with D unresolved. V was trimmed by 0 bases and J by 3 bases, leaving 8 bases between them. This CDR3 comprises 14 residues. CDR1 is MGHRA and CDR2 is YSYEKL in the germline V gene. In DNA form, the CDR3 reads TGCGCCAGCAGCCAAGAACCCGCGGAAGAGACCCAGTACTTC. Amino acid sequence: CASSQEPAEETQYF.

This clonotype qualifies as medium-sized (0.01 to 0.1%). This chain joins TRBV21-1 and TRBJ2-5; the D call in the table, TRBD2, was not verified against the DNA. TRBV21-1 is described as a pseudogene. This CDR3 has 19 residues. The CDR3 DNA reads TGTGCCAGCAGCCCTCACGGTCTAGCGGGAGTCTTCTTGGGAGAGACCCAGTACTTC. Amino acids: CASSPHGLAGVFLGETQYF.

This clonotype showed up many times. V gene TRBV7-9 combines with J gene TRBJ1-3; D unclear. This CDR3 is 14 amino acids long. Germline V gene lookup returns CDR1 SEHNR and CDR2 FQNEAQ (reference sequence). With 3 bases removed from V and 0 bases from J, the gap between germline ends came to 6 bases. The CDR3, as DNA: TGTGCCAGCAGCTTCTATACCTCTGGAAACACCATATATTTT. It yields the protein CASSFYTSGNTIYF.

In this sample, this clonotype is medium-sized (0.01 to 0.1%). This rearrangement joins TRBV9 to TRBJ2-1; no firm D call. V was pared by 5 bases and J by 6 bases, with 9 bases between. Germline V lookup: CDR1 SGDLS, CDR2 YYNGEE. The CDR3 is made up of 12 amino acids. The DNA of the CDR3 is TGTGCCAGCAGTGGAGCGACCAATGAGCAGTTCTTC. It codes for CASSGATNEQFF.

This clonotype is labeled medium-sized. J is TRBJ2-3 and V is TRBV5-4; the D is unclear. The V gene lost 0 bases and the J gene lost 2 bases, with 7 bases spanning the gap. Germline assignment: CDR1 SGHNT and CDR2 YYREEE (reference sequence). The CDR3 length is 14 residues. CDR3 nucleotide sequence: TGTGCCAGCAGCTTGGACAGTATCACAGATACGCAGTATTTT. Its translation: CASSLDSITDTQYF.

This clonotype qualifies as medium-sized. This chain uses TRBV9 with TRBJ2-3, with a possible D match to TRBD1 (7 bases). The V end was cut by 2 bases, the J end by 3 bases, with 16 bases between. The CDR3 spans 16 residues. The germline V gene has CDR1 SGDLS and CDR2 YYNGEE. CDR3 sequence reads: CASSVEGQLPTDTQYF. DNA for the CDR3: TGTGCCAGCAGCGTGGAGGGACAGTTACCTACAGATACGCAGTATTTT.

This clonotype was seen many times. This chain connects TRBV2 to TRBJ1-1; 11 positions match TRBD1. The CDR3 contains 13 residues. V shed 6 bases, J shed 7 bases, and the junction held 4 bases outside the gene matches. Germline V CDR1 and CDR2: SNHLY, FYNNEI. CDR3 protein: CASRGDRGVEAFF. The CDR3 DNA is TGTGCCAGCAGAGGGGACAGGGGGGTTGAAGCTTTCTTT.

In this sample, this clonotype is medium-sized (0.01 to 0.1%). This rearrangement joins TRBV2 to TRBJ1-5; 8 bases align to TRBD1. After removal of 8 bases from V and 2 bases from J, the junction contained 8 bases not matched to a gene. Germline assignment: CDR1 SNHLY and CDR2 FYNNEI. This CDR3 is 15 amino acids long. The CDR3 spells CASRNDRGGNQPQHF. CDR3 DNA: TGTGCCAGCCGGAATGACAGGGGTGGCAATCAGCCCCAGCATTTT.

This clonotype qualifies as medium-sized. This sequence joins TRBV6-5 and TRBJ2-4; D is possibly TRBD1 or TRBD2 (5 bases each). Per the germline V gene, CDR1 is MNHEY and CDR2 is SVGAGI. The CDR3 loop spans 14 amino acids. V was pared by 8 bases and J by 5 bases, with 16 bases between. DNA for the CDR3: TGTGCCAGCTCACTTGAAAGGGGAGAAAACATTCAGTACTTC. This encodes CASSLERGENIQYF.

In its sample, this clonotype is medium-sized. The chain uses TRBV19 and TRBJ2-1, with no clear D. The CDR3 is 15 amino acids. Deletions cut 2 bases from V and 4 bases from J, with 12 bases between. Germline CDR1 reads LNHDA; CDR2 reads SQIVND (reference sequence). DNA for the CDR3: TGTGCCAGTAGTATAATGTCTTTGGGGTACAATGAGCAGTTCTTC. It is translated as CASSIMSLGYNEQFF.

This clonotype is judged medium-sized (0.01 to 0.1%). This CDR3 reads CASSVQGTTEAFF. The CDR3 DNA follows: TGTGCCAGCAGCGTACAAGGGACCACTGAAGCTTTCTTT. This sequence joins TRBV6-5 and TRBJ1-1; TRBD1 might be the D (5 bases). V lost 6 bases and J 4 bases, leaving 12 bases between the germline ends. This CDR3 region has 13 residues. Germline V lookup: CDR1 MNHEY, CDR2 SVGAGI.

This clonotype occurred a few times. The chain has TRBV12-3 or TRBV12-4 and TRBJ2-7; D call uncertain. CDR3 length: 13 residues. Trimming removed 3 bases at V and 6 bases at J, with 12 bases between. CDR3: CASSLVENREQYF. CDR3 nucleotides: TGTGCCAGCAGTTTGGTAGAGAACCGCGAGCAGTACTTC.